Included here is one TCR beta chain sequence, with context. Its specificity is not known. Samples derive from patients with active juvenile idiopathic arthritis. CDR1 is SGHTA, CDR2 FQGNSA, per germline. There are 16 residues in the CDR3. J was trimmed by 0 bases and V by 4 bases; bases with no gene match: 8. This sample is drawn from a study of circulating and synovial CD4+ cells in juvenile arthritis. Study observations and caveats: These blood cells shared more CDR3 sequences with synovium than bulk blood.

This table comes from immunoSEQ multiplex PCR, and its TCRdb copy is limited to in-frame clones, with some not included. The table lists under 35,000 clones, about 95% of them singletons. The rearrangement joins TRBV7-2 to TRBJ1-2, with TRBD1 identical over 7 bases. Sequencing used CD4+ T cells from blood. The source is a human donor with juvenile idiopathic arthritis. CDR3 sequence reads: CASSSWLGTANYGYTF. Here the CDR3 DNA reads TGTGCCAGCAGCTCCTGGTTAGGGACAGCTAACTATGGCTACACCTTC.